These 5 T cell receptor beta chains came from one sample sequenced in a study of cytomegalovirus exposure and HLA in healthy donors. The PCR employed 60 Vbeta primers together with 13 Jbeta primers. TCRdb's copy holds only in-frame clones and misses some; the assay was immunoSEQ multiplex PCR. The repertoire holds about 130,000 clones, with just over 70% as singletons. Sequenced input: PBMCs. All receptors derive from a woman aged 55 to 70 in good health and CMV-seropositive.

The chain links TRBV19 to TRBJ2-7; 9 nucleotides align to TRBD1. CDR1 LNHDA and CDR2 SQIVND come from the germline V gene (reference sequence). The length of the CDR3 is 13 residues. Unmatched junction bases numbered 4, after V lost 8 bases and J lost 2 bases. CDR3 sequence (DNA): TGTGCCAGTTCGGGACAGGGAACCTACGAGCAGTACTTC. Residues: CASSGQGTYEQYF.

The chain combines TRBV5-1 with TRBJ2-3, with TRBD2 matching over 9 bases. The CDR3 contains 18 residues. V was pared by 2 bases and J by 6 bases, with 16 bases of the junction left unmatched. Germline V gene sequence: CDR1 SGHRS, CDR2 YFSETQ. The CDR3 region has the DNA TGCGCCAGCAGCTTACGAGCGGGGGGACAACTCACACCTGATACGCAGTATTTT. Its translation is CASSLRAGGQLTPDTQYF.

The V call is TRBV6-1, the J call TRBJ1-2, with D perhaps matching TRBD1 (6 bases). CDR3 length equals 14 residues. Trimming shortened V by 7 bases and J by 3 bases, and 15 bases separated the two germline ends. CDR1 is MNHNS, CDR2 SASEGT, per germline. As DNA, the CDR3 is TGTGCCAGCACCAAGGGGGTTTTGGACTATGGCTACACCTTC. As protein: CASTKGVLDYGYTF.

A word on this clone: Additional DNA sequences in this sample encode the identical CDR3. The rearrangement uses TRBV7-2 and TRBJ2-1, with 9 bases fitting TRBD1. The CDR3 runs 14 residues. The V and J ends lost 5 bases and 4 bases, in that order; junction bases with no gene match: 3. Germline V gene lookup returns CDR1 SGHTA and CDR2 FQGNSA. The DNA of the CDR3 is TGTGCCAGCAGCCCCGGACAGGGGTACAATGAGCAGTTCTTC. This codes for CASSPGQGYNEQFF.

This clone turned up a few times. V gene TRBV19 combines with J gene TRBJ2-7; D may be TRBD1 (6 bases). Per germline, CDR1 LNHDA and CDR2 SQIVND (reference sequence). The CDR3 is 13 residues long. Trimming left V 2 bases short and J 7 bases short, with 12 bases between. The CDR3 DNA reads TGTGCCAGTAGTATAACCCCGACAGGAGAGCAGTACTTC. This codes for CASSITPTGEQYF.